A selection of T cell receptor beta chains follows, all from one sample in a study of naive and memory T cell subsets. TCRdb independently ran MiXCR on the UMI-ligation and nested PCR reads; one entry per CDR3 protein. The profile covers 37,000 or so distinct CDR3 sequences, with approximately 11% appearing a single time and about 4.2% taken by the ten largest. Sequencing used skin, obtained from a tuberculin skin test site. These TCRs come from an adult in good health. Each CDR3 is given with its conserved first and last residue. The order of the fields is V gene, clone size, D gene, J gene, CDR3 DNA, CDR3 protein. D genes are given only for firm matches. Clone size is shown for a subset of rows, as once, few, many or a class of expanded clone.

v_gene: TRBV27
abundance: few
d_gene: NA
j_gene: TRBJ1-4
CDR3nt: TGTGCCAGCAGTTTATGGGGGAGTGAAAAACTGTTTTTT
CDR3aa: CASSLWGSEKLFF

v_gene: TRBV20-1
abundance: NA
d_gene: TRBD2
j_gene: TRBJ2-3
CDR3nt: TGCAGTGCTTGGGGGGGGGGGGCAGATACGCAGTATTTT
CDR3aa: CSAWGGGADTQYF

v_gene: TRBV7-3
abundance: NA
d_gene: NA
j_gene: TRBJ2-5
CDR3nt: TGTGCCAGCAGCTTAAGTGGACAAAAAGAGACCCAGTACTTC
CDR3aa: CASSLSGQKETQYF

v_gene: TRBV14
abundance: many
d_gene: TRBD2
j_gene: TRBJ2-1
CDR3nt: TGTGCCAGCAGCCGAAGACTAGCGTCCAATGAGCAGTTCTTC
CDR3aa: CASSRRLASNEQFF

v_gene: TRBV5-1
abundance: many
d_gene: NA
j_gene: TRBJ2-7
CDR3nt: TGCGCCAGCAGCTTACAACAGGGTGGGTCCTACGAGCAGTACTTC
CDR3aa: CASSLQQGGSYEQYF

v_gene: TRBV28
abundance: NA
d_gene: NA
j_gene: TRBJ2-5
CDR3nt: TGTGCCAGCAGTTGGGGCTTCCAGACCCAGTACTTC
CDR3aa: CASSWGFQTQYF

v_gene: TRBV6-2/TRBV6-3
abundance: few
d_gene: NA
j_gene: TRBJ1-5
CDR3nt: TGTGCCAGCCGAACCGGGACTCCCGAAGAATGGCAGCCCCAGCATTTT
CDR3aa: CASRTGTPEEWQPQHF

v_gene: TRBV20-1
abundance: many
d_gene: TRBD1
j_gene: TRBJ2-3
CDR3nt: TGCAGTGCTAGGGGACAGCTCACAGATACGCAGTATTTT
CDR3aa: CSARGQLTDTQYF

v_gene: TRBV11-3
abundance: few
d_gene: NA
j_gene: TRBJ2-7
CDR3nt: TGTGCCAGCAGCGCGCGGGACATCCCCTACGAGCAGTACTTC
CDR3aa: CASSARDIPYEQYF

v_gene: TRBV11-1
abundance: few
d_gene: TRBD1
j_gene: TRBJ2-7
CDR3nt: TGTGCCAGCAGCCGACAGGGGTACTACGAGCAGTACTTC
CDR3aa: CASSRQGYYEQYF

v_gene: TRBV28
abundance: many
d_gene: NA
j_gene: TRBJ2-7
CDR3nt: TGTGCCAGCAGTTTGGGGACTTTTGAGCAGTACTTC
CDR3aa: CASSLGTFEQYF

v_gene: TRBV9
abundance: many
d_gene: NA
j_gene: TRBJ2-3
CDR3nt: TGTGCCAGCAGCGTAGCCGAGGGAGATACGCAGTATTTT
CDR3aa: CASSVAEGDTQYF

v_gene: TRBV29-1
abundance: few
d_gene: NA
j_gene: TRBJ1-1
CDR3nt: TGCAGCTCATATACACCAGAGGGAGGTACTGAAGCTTTCTTT
CDR3aa: CSSYTPEGGTEAFF

v_gene: TRBV5-1
abundance: NA
d_gene: NA
j_gene: TRBJ2-3
CDR3nt: TGCGCCAGCAGCTTGACTATGGACACAGATACGCAGTATTTT
CDR3aa: CASSLTMDTDTQYF

v_gene: TRBV7-2
abundance: many
d_gene: TRBD2
j_gene: TRBJ2-5
CDR3nt: TGTGCCAGCAGCTTAGCGGGGACTAGCGGACCCGGGACCCAGTACTTC
CDR3aa: CASSLAGTSGPGTQYF

v_gene: TRBV28
abundance: medium-sized
d_gene: TRBD1
j_gene: TRBJ2-1
CDR3nt: TGTGCCAGCAGTTTTATACAGGGGGTTTACAATGAGCAGTTCTTC
CDR3aa: CASSFIQGVYNEQFF

v_gene: TRBV6-1
abundance: many
d_gene: TRBD2
j_gene: TRBJ2-3
CDR3nt: TGTGCCAGCACTACGACTAGCGGGAGCACAGATACGCAGTATTTT
CDR3aa: CASTTTSGSTDTQYF

v_gene: TRBV6-1
abundance: few
d_gene: NA
j_gene: TRBJ2-7
CDR3nt: TGTGCCAGCAGTGATCGGTTTTCCTACGAGCAGTACTTC
CDR3aa: CASSDRFSYEQYF

v_gene: TRBV28
abundance: many
d_gene: TRBD2
j_gene: TRBJ2-3
CDR3nt: TGTGCCAGCAACTCCGGGACTAGGTATCCAGATACGCAGTATTTT
CDR3aa: CASNSGTRYPDTQYF